A selection of T cell receptor beta chains follows, all from one sample in a study of regulatory T cells in long-lasting Graves disease. TCRdb reprocessed the multiplex PCR reads via MiXCR and lists one record per CDR3 protein. The sample contains about 430,000 distinct CDR3 sequences, roughly a fifth of which appear only once. This sample comprised peripheral blood mononuclear cells (PBMCs), obtained when the disease was refractory, from a patient treated with antithyroid drugs. The receptor set was obtained from a female donor with Graves disease. The CDR3 runs from the conserved cysteine through the conserved F or W. Clone size, where shown, is once, few, many, or a class for clones that have expanded.

clone size: few
V gene: TRBV27
J gene: TRBJ2-2
CDR3 protein: CASSLLESTGELFF

clone size: many
V gene: TRBV11-2
J gene: TRBJ2-5
CDR3 protein: CASSLEAGDQETQYF

clone size: many
V gene: TRBV2
J gene: TRBJ1-1
CDR3 protein: CASSGANTEAFF

clone size: .
V gene: TRBV11-2
J gene: TRBJ2-7
CDR3 protein: CASSSTGTSGTAYEQYF

clone size: many
V gene: TRBV6-1
J gene: TRBJ1-2
CDR3 protein: CASSSQTGGGYTF

clone size: many
V gene: TRBV28
J gene: TRBJ2-1
CDR3 protein: CAGAQPNNNEQFF

clone size: .
V gene: TRBV4-1
J gene: TRBJ1-2
CDR3 protein: CASSQGTRQGANYGYTF

clone size: many
V gene: TRBV20-1
J gene: TRBJ2-7
CDR3 protein: CSAGILKAGAVYEQYF

clone size: many
V gene: TRBV29-1
J gene: TRBJ2-5
CDR3 protein: CSVVAAGETQYF

clone size: many
V gene: TRBV24-1
J gene: TRBJ2-5
CDR3 protein: CATSDFRLAGGETQYF

clone size: many
V gene: TRBV7-9
J gene: TRBJ2-5
CDR3 protein: CASSIRGQEKETQYF

clone size: many
V gene: TRBV6-2/TRBV6-3
J gene: TRBJ2-5
CDR3 protein: CAGSSTGDWEETQYF

clone size: .
V gene: TRBV9
J gene: TRBJ1-4
CDR3 protein: CASSLLDRGGEKLFF

clone size: many
V gene: TRBV27
J gene: TRBJ2-7
CDR3 protein: CASSPGGLPTYEQYF

clone size: many
V gene: TRBV20-1
J gene: TRBJ1-5
CDR3 protein: CSARDHRGYQPQHF

clone size: few
V gene: TRBV30
J gene: TRBJ2-2
CDR3 protein: CAWSYSGWPAGELFF

clone size: many
V gene: TRBV5-1
J gene: TRBJ1-5
CDR3 protein: CASSFGGTNQPQHF

clone size: many
V gene: TRBV6-5
J gene: TRBJ1-2
CDR3 protein: CASSSPPGQGGYGYTF

clone size: many
V gene: TRBV20-1
J gene: TRBJ2-7
CDR3 protein: CSAISGREVEQYF

clone size: many
V gene: TRBV28
J gene: TRBJ2-7
CDR3 protein: CASSRDPGHYNYEQYF

clone size: .
V gene: TRBV6-5
J gene: TRBJ2-7
CDR3 protein: CASSSIDGNTVEQYF

clone size: many
V gene: TRBV19
J gene: TRBJ2-7
CDR3 protein: CASSGDYPSGQGAYEQYF

clone size: many
V gene: TRBV28
J gene: TRBJ2-7
CDR3 protein: CASRKQDRVAGEQYF

clone size: .
V gene: TRBV10-3
J gene: TRBJ1-5
CDR3 protein: CAISESAWDREGEPQHF

clone size: .
V gene: TRBV7-9
J gene: TRBJ1-1
CDR3 protein: CASSYFISEAFF

clone size: .
V gene: TRBV25-1
J gene: TRBJ2-7
CDR3 protein: CASSALASREQYF

clone size: many
V gene: TRBV7-9
J gene: TRBJ2-2
CDR3 protein: CASSLIENTGELFF

clone size: .
V gene: TRBV18
J gene: TRBJ2-7
CDR3 protein: CASSPPASGGTGGEQYF

clone size: .
V gene: TRBV2
J gene: TRBJ1-4
CDR3 protein: CASSKQSATNEKLFF

clone size: many
V gene: TRBV28
J gene: TRBJ1-2
CDR3 protein: CASSLMGYGYTF

clone size: .
V gene: TRBV4-1
J gene: TRBJ2-5
CDR3 protein: CASSQIFPFQETQYF

clone size: .
V gene: TRBV7-3
J gene: TRBJ2-2
CDR3 protein: CASSLQGQGVGELFF

clone size: many
V gene: TRBV6-2/TRBV6-3
J gene: TRBJ2-7
CDR3 protein: CASSYGTVHLYEQYF

clone size: many
V gene: TRBV11-2
J gene: TRBJ2-7
CDR3 protein: CASSLALAGSEQYF

clone size: .
V gene: TRBV2
J gene: TRBJ2-3
CDR3 protein: CASRTGGTTDTQYF

clone size: few
V gene: TRBV9
J gene: TRBJ2-7
CDR3 protein: CASSPRRSSYEQYF

clone size: many
V gene: TRBV28
J gene: TRBJ2-2
CDR3 protein: CASSPNRDYFTSGELFF

clone size: .
V gene: TRBV3-1
J gene: TRBJ2-1
CDR3 protein: CASSQGTGTSEFF

clone size: many
V gene: TRBV12-3/TRBV12-4
J gene: TRBJ1-2
CDR3 protein: CASSLGQNRGSGYTF

clone size: .
V gene: TRBV12-3/TRBV12-4
J gene: .
CDR3 protein: CASSTPSSGPRLEQFF

clone size: many
V gene: TRBV12-3/TRBV12-4
J gene: TRBJ1-2
CDR3 protein: CASSWDSSLNYGYTF

clone size: many
V gene: TRBV28
J gene: TRBJ1-4
CDR3 protein: CASKGTSLTNEKLFF

clone size: .
V gene: TRBV19
J gene: TRBJ1-2
CDR3 protein: CASSMNYGYTF

clone size: .
V gene: TRBV29-1
J gene: TRBJ2-5
CDR3 protein: CSVEDYNDQETQYF

clone size: many
V gene: TRBV13
J gene: TRBJ1-1
CDR3 protein: CASTSPNTEAFF

clone size: few
V gene: TRBV3-1
J gene: TRBJ2-5
CDR3 protein: CASSLRLAGGQETQYF